A selection of T cell receptor beta chains follows, all from one sample in a study of shared clonotypes between healthy human individuals. Clones were read by immunoSEQ multiplex PCR, and TCRdb kept only the in-frame ones, dropping some. This table has roughly 2.5 million clones, about 92% appearing once. Sequencing was performed on naive CD4+ T cells sorted from blood. These receptors were taken from a man younger than 35 in good health. Each CDR3 is given with its conserved first and last residue. A D gene is named only where the DNA matches it firmly. Clone size appears in some rows only: once, few, many, or a class for an expanded clone.

size: NA
V: TRBV5-1
D: NA
J: TRBJ1-1
CDR3: CASSLSKGLNTEAFF
DNA: TGCGCCAGCAGCTTGTCCAAGGGGTTGAACACTGAAGCTTTCTTT

size: NA
V: TRBV7-2
D: NA
J: TRBJ1-5
CDR3: CASSLGRVNQPQHF
DNA: TGTGCCAGCAGCTTAGGCAGGGTCAATCAGCCCCAGCATTTT

size: NA
V: TRBV30
D: NA
J: TRBJ1-2
CDR3: CAWASSGWGYTF
DNA: TGTGCCTGGGCGAGCTCTGGATGGGGCTACACCTTC

size: NA
V: TRBV6-1
D: TRBD1
J: TRBJ2-3
CDR3: CASRDRATDTQYF
DNA: TGTGCCTCCCGGGACAGGGCCACAGATACGCAGTATTTT

size: NA
V: TRBV18
D: NA
J: TRBJ1-5
CDR3: CASSPWSNQPQHF
DNA: TGTGCCAGCTCACCGTGGTCCAATCAGCCCCAGCATTTT

size: NA
V: TRBV2
D: NA
J: TRBJ2-7
CDR3: CASSGGLSYEQYF
DNA: TGTGCCAGCAGTGGGGGCCTCTCCTACGAGCAGTACTTC

size: NA
V: TRBV5-1
D: NA
J: TRBJ2-1
CDR3: CASSQGGTLHEQFF
DNA: TGCGCCAGCAGCCAGGGGGGGACCCTCCATGAGCAGTTCTTC

size: NA
V: TRBV6-1
D: NA
J: TRBJ2-3
CDR3: CASSEAGGVTDTQYF
DNA: TGTGCCAGCAGTGAAGCGGGGGGTGTGACAGATACGCAGTATTTT

size: NA
V: TRBV7-2
D: NA
J: TRBJ2-3
CDR3: CASSFDTSTDTQYF
DNA: TGTGCCAGCAGCTTCGACACTAGCACAGATACGCAGTATTTT

size: NA
V: TRBV5-6
D: TRBD2
J: TRBJ2-3
CDR3: CASRAGLAADTQYF
DNA: TGTGCCAGCAGGGCGGGACTAGCGGCAGATACGCAGTATTTT

size: NA
V: TRBV28
D: NA
J: TRBJ1-4
CDR3: CASSFGGPVVIEEKLFF
DNA: TGTGCCAGCAGTTTTGGGGGTCCCGTAGTAATAGAAGAAAAACTGTTTTTT

size: NA
V: TRBV29-1
D: NA
J: TRBJ1-3
CDR3: CSVEAGLKNTIYF
DNA: TGCAGCGTTGAAGCAGGGTTGAAAAACACCATATATTTT

size: NA
V: TRBV4-1
D: NA
J: TRBJ2-3
CDR3: CASSQDAQVGTDTQYF
DNA: TGCGCCAGCAGCCAAGATGCCCAGGTCGGGACAGATACGCAGTATTTT

size: NA
V: TRBV30
D: NA
J: TRBJ2-3
CDR3: CAWSVRGAYTQYF
DNA: TGTGCCTGGAGTGTACGGGGGGCCTATACGCAGTATTTT

size: once
V: TRBV30
D: TRBD1
J: TRBJ2-7
CDR3: CAWSRGTGRYEQYF
DNA: TGTGCCTGGAGTAGGGGGACAGGGCGCTACGAGCAGTACTTC

size: NA
V: TRBV11-2
D: NA
J: TRBJ2-7
CDR3: CASSLTAKPLEQYF
DNA: TGTGCCAGCAGCCTGACAGCCAAACCCCTGGAGCAGTACTTC

size: NA
V: TRBV4-3
D: NA
J: TRBJ1-1
CDR3: CASSQEGTKNTEAFF
DNA: TGCGCCAGCAGCCAAGAGGGGACCAAGAACACTGAAGCTTTCTTT

size: NA
V: TRBV9
D: NA
J: TRBJ1-3
CDR3: CASSVGPGNTIYF
DNA: TGTGCCAGCAGCGTAGGCCCTGGAAACACCATATATTTT

size: NA
V: TRBV7-2
D: NA
J: TRBJ1-4
CDR3: CASSLRSRDEKLFF
DNA: TGTGCCAGCAGCTTAAGGTCACGGGATGAAAAACTGTTTTTT

size: NA
V: TRBV29-1
D: NA
J: TRBJ1-1
CDR3: CSATGGWTEAFF
DNA: TGCAGCGCGACAGGTGGGTGGACTGAAGCTTTCTTT

size: NA
V: TRBV10-3
D: NA
J: TRBJ1-2
CDR3: CAISESQALAYGYTF
DNA: TGTGCCATCAGTGAGTCACAGGCCCTTGCCTATGGCTACACCTTC

size: NA
V: TRBV28
D: NA
J: TRBJ2-7
CDR3: CATRTAVYEQYF
DNA: TGTGCCACCCGTACAGCGGTCTACGAGCAGTACTTC

size: NA
V: TRBV10-3
D: TRBD2
J: TRBJ2-3
CDR3: CAISESAGERTDTQYF
DNA: TGTGCCATCAGTGAGTCCGCGGGGGAGCGCACAGATACGCAGTATTTT

size: NA
V: TRBV6-1
D: TRBD1
J: TRBJ2-5
CDR3: CASSEALGQGAETQYF
DNA: TGTGCCAGCAGTGAAGCGTTAGGCCAGGGGGCCGAGACCCAGTACTTC

size: NA
V: TRBV25-1
D: TRBD1
J: TRBJ2-7
CDR3: CASSPSRQGLTYEQYF
DNA: TGTGCCAGCAGTCCCTCCCGACAGGGGTTAACCTACGAGCAGTACTTC

size: NA
V: TRBV10-3
D: TRBD1
J: TRBJ2-3
CDR3: CAISARQGSSTDTQYF
DNA: TGTGCCATCAGTGCCAGACAGGGTTCCTCCACAGATACGCAGTATTTT

size: NA
V: TRBV6-5
D: NA
J: TRBJ1-1
CDR3: CASSYIGRMNTEAFF
DNA: TGTGCCAGCAGTTATATAGGTAGGATGAACACTGAAGCTTTCTTT

size: NA
V: TRBV5-1
D: NA
J: TRBJ2-5
CDR3: CASSFGPRDVETQYF
DNA: TGCGCCAGCAGCTTCGGACCGCGGGACGTGGAGACCCAGTACTTC

size: NA
V: TRBV6-5
D: TRBD1
J: TRBJ2-1
CDR3: CASRETGGYEQFF
DNA: TGTGCCAGCAGAGAGACAGGGGGGTATGAGCAGTTCTTC

size: NA
V: TRBV9
D: NA
J: TRBJ2-7
CDR3: CASSSDSYEQYF
DNA: TGTGCCAGCAGCTCCGACTCCTACGAGCAGTACTTC

size: NA
V: TRBV29-1
D: NA
J: TRBJ1-6
CDR3: CSVEPEQDASSYNSPLHF
DNA: TGCAGCGTTGAACCAGAGCAGGACGCGAGCTCCTATAATTCACCCCTCCACTTT

size: NA
V: TRBV5-1
D: NA
J: TRBJ2-2
CDR3: CASSPDRPTGELFF
DNA: TGCGCCAGCAGCCCGGACAGACCCACCGGGGAGCTGTTTTTT

size: NA
V: TRBV5-4
D: TRBD1
J: TRBJ2-7
CDR3: CASSVSGGTGYEQYF
DNA: TGTGCCAGCAGCGTATCAGGGGGAACTGGCTACGAGCAGTACTTC

size: NA
V: TRBV28
D: TRBD2
J: TRBJ2-1
CDR3: CASIGNWLAGDSGSYNEQFF
DNA: TGTGCCAGCATAGGAAATTGGCTAGCGGGAGATTCGGGCTCCTACAATGAGCAGTTCTTC

size: NA
V: TRBV5-1
D: NA
J: TRBJ2-7
CDR3: CASRSGAGNYEQYF
DNA: TGCGCCAGCCGCTCGGGGGCCGGGAACTACGAGCAGTACTTC

size: NA
V: TRBV4-3
D: NA
J: TRBJ2-7
CDR3: CASSQAGSGYEQYF
DNA: TGCGCCAGCAGCCAAGCGGGTTCCGGTTACGAGCAGTACTTC

size: once
V: TRBV18
D: NA
J: TRBJ2-1
CDR3: CASSLGQQYNEQFF
DNA: TGTGCCAGCTCCCTAGGACAGCAGTACAATGAGCAGTTCTTC

size: NA
V: TRBV15
D: TRBD1
J: TRBJ2-7
CDR3: CATSGPGQGAFSSYEQYF
DNA: TGTGCCACCAGCGGGCCGGGACAGGGGGCCTTTAGCTCCTACGAGCAGTACTTC

size: NA
V: TRBV19
D: NA
J: TRBJ1-5
CDR3: CASSNTWAGVSNQPQHF
DNA: TGTGCCAGTAGTAACACCTGGGCGGGGGTGAGCAATCAGCCCCAGCATTTT

size: NA
V: TRBV30
D: NA
J: TRBJ2-2
CDR3: CAWSALRPSGRGVFTGELFF
DNA: TGTGCCTGGAGTGCCCTCCGCCCTTCCGGGCGGGGTGTTTTCACCGGGGAGCTGTTTTTT

size: NA
V: TRBV5-1
D: TRBD1
J: TRBJ1-6
CDR3: CASSWTGVEPSPLHF
DNA: TGCGCCAGCAGCTGGACAGGGGTGGAACCTTCACCCCTCCACTTT

size: NA
V: TRBV5-1
D: NA
J: TRBJ1-1
CDR3: CASSFGAGVTEAFF
DNA: TGCGCCAGCAGCTTTGGTGCCGGTGTCACTGAAGCTTTCTTT

size: NA
V: TRBV14
D: NA
J: TRBJ2-4
CDR3: CASSQLGSIQYF
DNA: TGTGCCAGCAGCCAATTGGGGAGCATTCAGTACTTC

size: NA
V: TRBV6-5
D: NA
J: TRBJ1-3
CDR3: CASSLQGKGNTIYF
DNA: TGTGCCAGCAGTTTACAGGGTAAAGGAAACACCATATATTTT

size: NA
V: TRBV18
D: TRBD1
J: TRBJ2-7
CDR3: CASSPREGTGRYEQYF
DNA: TGTGCCAGCTCACCCAGGGAAGGGACAGGGCGCTACGAGCAGTACTTC

size: NA
V: TRBV10-3
D: NA
J: TRBJ2-5
CDR3: CAISRGFQETQYF
DNA: TGTGCCATCAGCCGGGGGTTCCAAGAGACCCAGTACTTC

size: NA
V: TRBV28
D: NA
J: TRBJ1-5
CDR3: CASNPTWAGSDAQHF
DNA: TGTGCCAGCAACCCGACCTGGGCAGGGAGCGACGCCCAGCATTTT

size: once
V: TRBV19
D: TRBD1
J: TRBJ2-2
CDR3: CASSIQGAPGELFF
DNA: TGTGCCAGTAGTATACAGGGGGCGCCCGGGGAGCTGTTTTTT

size: NA
V: TRBV30
D: NA
J: TRBJ1-1
CDR3: CAWRSGTEAFF
DNA: TGTGCCTGGAGGTCTGGTACTGAAGCTTTCTTT

size: NA
V: TRBV6-5
D: NA
J: TRBJ1-1
CDR3: CASRQQTLNTEAFF
DNA: TGTGCCAGCAGACAACAGACCTTGAACACTGAAGCTTTCTTT